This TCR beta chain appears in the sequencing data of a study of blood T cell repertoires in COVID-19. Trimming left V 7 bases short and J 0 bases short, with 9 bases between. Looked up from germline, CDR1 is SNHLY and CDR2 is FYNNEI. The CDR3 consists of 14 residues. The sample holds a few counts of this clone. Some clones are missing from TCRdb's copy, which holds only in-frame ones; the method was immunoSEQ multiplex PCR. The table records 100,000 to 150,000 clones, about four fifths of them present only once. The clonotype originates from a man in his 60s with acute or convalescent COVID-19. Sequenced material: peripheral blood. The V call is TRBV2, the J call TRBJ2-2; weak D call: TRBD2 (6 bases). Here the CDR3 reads CASMRLANTGELFF. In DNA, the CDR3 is TGTGCCAGCATGCGACTAGCGAACACCGGGGAGCTGTTTTTT.